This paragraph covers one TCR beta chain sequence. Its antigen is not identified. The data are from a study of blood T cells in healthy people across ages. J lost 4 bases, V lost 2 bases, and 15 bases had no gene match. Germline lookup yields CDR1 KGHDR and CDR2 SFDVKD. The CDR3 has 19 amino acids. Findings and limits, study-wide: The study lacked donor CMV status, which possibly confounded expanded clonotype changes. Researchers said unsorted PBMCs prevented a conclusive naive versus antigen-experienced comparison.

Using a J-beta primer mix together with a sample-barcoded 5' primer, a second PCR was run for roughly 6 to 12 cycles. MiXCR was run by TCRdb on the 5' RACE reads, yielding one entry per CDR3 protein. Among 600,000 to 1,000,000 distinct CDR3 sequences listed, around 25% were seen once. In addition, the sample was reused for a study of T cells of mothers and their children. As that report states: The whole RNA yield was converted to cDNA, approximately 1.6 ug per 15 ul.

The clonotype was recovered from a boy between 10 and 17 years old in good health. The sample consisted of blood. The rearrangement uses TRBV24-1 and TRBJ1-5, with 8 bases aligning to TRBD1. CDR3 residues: CATSDYPFHLDRANQPQHF. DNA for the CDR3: TGTGCCACCAGTGATTATCCGTTCCACCTGGACAGGGCTAATCAGCCCCAGCATTTT.